This entry concerns a single T cell receptor (beta chain). Its antigen is not identified. Trimming took off 6 bases at V and 7 bases at J, with 24 bases between the two ends. CDR3 length equals 16 residues. Germline CDR1 SNHLY, CDR2 FYNNEI. Repertoires were generated with immunoSEQ multiplex PCR, while TCRdb's copy carries only in-frame clones and drops some. The profile shows about 89,000 clones, 88% of them singletons. The sample comes from a study of OX40 agonist ivuxolimab in advanced cancers. Study at large: One patient with hepatocellular carcinoma and two with cutaneous melanoma, three in all, had partial responses. Study-level results: Blood T cells, both CD4+ and CD8+, expanded clonally by week 6 at 0.1 to 3.0 mg/kg. CD8+ T cells averaged more expanded clones than CD4+.

Sequenced material: CD4+ or CD8+ T cells sorted from blood, taken in a trial of the OX40 agonist ivuxolimab. The sequence was collected from an adult with an advanced solid tumor such as melanoma, head and neck, liver or kidney cancer. The genes are TRBV2 and TRBJ2-5, with D tentatively TRBD1 or TRBD2 (8 bases each). The CDR3 loop is CASREDPGLGQGTQYF. The CDR3, as DNA: TGTGCCAGCAGAGAGGACCCGGGACTAGGACAGGGGACCCAGTACTTC.